This T cell receptor (beta chain) was sequenced for a study of CD8 T cells in Susac syndrome. The T cells that were sequenced for TCR beta were CD8+ and CD4+ cells from blood. Negative isolation was used for CD8+ and CD4+ T cells, and FACS enrichment was applied to TEMRA cells. cDNA came from around 0.54 to 1 ug RNA primed by random hexamers. TCRdb called the immunoSEQ multiplex PCR reads again in MiXCR, with one record for every CDR3 protein. The top ten clones hold more than 0.3% of a sample with around 100,000 distinct CDR3 sequences, 95% of them seen once. This CDR3 is built from 16 residues. Trimming left V 2 bases short and J 7 bases short, with 19 bases between. Germline CDR1 reads SGHTA; CDR2 reads FQGTGA.

This TCR derives from a human donor with Susac syndrome. The chain recombines TRBV7-3 with TRBJ2-3; D is possibly TRBD1 or TRBD2 (6 bases each). Sequences were obtained from CD8+ T cells from PBMCs. CDR3 protein: CASSLSSTGAGNTQYF. Written as DNA, the CDR3 is TGTGCCAGCAGCTTATCCTCCACGGGGGCCGGTAATACGCAGTATTTT.